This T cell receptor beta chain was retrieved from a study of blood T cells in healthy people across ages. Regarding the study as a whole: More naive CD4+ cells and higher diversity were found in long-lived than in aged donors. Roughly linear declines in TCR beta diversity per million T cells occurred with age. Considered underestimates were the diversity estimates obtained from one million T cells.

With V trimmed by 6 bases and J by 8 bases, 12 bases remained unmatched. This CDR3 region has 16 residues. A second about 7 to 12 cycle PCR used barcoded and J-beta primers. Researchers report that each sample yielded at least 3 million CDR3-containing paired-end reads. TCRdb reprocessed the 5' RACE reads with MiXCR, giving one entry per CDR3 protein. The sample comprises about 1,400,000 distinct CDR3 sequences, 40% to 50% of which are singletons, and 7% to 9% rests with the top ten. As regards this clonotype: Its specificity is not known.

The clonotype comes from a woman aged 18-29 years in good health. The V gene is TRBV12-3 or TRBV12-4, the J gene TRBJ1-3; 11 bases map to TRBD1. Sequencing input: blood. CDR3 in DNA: TGTGCCAGCAGACCCCTTGGACAGGGGGCGTTTGACACCATATATTTT. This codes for CASRPLGQGAFDTIYF.